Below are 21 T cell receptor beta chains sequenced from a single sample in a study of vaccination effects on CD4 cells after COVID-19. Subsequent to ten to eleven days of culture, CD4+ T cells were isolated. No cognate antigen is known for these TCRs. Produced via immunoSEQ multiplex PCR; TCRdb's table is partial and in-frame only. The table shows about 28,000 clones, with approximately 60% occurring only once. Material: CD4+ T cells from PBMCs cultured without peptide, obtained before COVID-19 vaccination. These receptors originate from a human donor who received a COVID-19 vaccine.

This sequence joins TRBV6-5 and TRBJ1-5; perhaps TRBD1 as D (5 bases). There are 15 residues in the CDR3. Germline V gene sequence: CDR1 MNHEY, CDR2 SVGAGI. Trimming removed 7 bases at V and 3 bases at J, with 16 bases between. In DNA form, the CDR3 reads TGTGCCAGCATCATTACGTTGGGACTCAATCAGCCCCAGCATTTT. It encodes CASIITLGLNQPQHF.

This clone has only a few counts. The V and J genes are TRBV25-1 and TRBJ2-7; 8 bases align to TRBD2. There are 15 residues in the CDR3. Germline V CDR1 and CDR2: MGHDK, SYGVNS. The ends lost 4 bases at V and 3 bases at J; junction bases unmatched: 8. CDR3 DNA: TGTGCCAGCAGTGGACCCGAGCGGGGGTACTACGAGCAGTACTTC. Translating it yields CASSGPERGYYEQYF.

CDR3 DNA sequence: TGTGCCAGCAGCTCTCTAGCGGCGAGCTCCTACGAGCAGTACTTC. Translated: CASSSLAASSYEQYF. The chain employs TRBV7-8 and TRBJ2-7; 7 positions agree with TRBD2. V was clipped by 4 bases and J by 0 bases; unmatched bases: 6. In germline, CDR1 is SGHVS, CDR2 FQNEAQ. The CDR3 is 15 residues long.

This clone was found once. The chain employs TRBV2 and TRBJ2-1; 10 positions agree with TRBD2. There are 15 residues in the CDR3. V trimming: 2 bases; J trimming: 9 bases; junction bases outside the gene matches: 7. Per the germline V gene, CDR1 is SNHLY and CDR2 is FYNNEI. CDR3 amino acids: CASSESSGGAGEQFF. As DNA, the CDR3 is TGTGCCAGCAGTGAATCGAGCGGGGGGGCGGGTGAGCAGTTCTTC.

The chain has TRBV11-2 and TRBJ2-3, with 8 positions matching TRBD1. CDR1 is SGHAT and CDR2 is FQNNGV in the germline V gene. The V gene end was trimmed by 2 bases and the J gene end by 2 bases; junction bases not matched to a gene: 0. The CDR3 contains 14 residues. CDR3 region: CASSLQGATDTQYF. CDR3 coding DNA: TGTGCCAGCAGCTTACAGGGGGCCACAGATACGCAGTATTTT.

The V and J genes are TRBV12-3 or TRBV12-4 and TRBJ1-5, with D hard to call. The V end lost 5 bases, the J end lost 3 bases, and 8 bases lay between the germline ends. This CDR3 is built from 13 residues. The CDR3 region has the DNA TGTGCCAGCAGTCCCGGACCCAATCAGCCCCAGCATTTT. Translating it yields CASSPGPNQPQHF.

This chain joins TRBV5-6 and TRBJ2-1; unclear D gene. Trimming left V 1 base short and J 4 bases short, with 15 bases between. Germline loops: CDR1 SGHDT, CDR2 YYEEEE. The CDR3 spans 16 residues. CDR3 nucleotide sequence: TGTGCCAGCAGCTTGATAAGAACAGCTCTTTACAATGAGCAGTTCTTC. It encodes CASSLIRTALYNEQFF.

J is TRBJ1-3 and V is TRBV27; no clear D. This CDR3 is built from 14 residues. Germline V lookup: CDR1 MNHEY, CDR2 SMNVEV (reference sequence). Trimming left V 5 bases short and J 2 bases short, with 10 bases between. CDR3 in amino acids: CASSPQAAGNTIYF. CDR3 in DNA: TGTGCCAGCAGTCCGCAGGCTGCTGGAAACACCATATATTTT.

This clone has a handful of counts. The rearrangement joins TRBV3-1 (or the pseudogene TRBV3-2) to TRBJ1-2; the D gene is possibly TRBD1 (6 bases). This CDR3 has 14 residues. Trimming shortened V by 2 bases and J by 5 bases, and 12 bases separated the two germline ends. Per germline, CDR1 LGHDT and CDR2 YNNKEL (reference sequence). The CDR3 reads CASSQLGASYGYTF. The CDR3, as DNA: TGTGCCAGCAGCCAACTGGGGGCCAGTTATGGCTACACCTTC.

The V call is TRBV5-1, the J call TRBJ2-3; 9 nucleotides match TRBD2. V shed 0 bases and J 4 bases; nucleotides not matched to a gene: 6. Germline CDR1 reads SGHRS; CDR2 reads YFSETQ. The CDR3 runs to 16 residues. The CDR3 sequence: CASSLDSGGFADTQYF. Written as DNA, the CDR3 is TGCGCCAGCAGCTTGGACAGCGGGGGGTTCGCAGATACGCAGTATTTT.

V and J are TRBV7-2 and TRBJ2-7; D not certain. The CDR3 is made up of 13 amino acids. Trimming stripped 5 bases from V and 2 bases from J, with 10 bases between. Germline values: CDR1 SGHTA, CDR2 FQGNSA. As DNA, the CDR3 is TGTGCCAGCAGCAAAATCCATGCCTACGAGCAGTACTTC. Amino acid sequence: CASSKIHAYEQYF.

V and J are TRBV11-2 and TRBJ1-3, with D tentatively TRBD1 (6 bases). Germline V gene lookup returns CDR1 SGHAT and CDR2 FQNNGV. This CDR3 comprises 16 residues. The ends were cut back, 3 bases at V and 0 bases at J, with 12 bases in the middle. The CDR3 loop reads CASSFGQLSSGNTIYF. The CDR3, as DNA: TGTGCCAGCAGCTTCGGACAGCTTAGCTCTGGAAACACCATATATTTT.

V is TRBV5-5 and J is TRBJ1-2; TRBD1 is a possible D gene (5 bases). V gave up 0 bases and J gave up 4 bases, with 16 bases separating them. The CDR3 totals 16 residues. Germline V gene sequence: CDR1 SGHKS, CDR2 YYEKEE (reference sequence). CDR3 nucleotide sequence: TGTGCCAGCAGCTTGGGGACACCCCCTCGAGTCTATGGCTACACCTTC. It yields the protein CASSLGTPPRVYGYTF.

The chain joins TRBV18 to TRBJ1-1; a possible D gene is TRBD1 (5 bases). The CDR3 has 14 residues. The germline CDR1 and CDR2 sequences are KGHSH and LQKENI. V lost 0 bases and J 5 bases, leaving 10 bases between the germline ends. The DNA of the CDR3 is TGTGCCAGCTCACCACCGAGCGGGGGGACTGAAGCTTTCTTT. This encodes CASSPPSGGTEAFF.

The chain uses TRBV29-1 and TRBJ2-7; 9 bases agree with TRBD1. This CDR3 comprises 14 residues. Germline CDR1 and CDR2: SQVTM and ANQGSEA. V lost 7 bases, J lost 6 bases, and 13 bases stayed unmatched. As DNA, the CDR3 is TGCAGCGGCGGACAGGGGCTCAGTTCTGCCGAGCAGTACTTC. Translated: CSGGQGLSSAEQYF.

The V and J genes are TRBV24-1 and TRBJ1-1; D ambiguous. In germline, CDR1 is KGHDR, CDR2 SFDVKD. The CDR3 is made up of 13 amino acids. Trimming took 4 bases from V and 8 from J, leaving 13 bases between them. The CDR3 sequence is CATSDVRAGEAFF. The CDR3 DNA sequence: TGTGCCACCAGTGACGTCCGGGCAGGCGAAGCTTTCTTT.

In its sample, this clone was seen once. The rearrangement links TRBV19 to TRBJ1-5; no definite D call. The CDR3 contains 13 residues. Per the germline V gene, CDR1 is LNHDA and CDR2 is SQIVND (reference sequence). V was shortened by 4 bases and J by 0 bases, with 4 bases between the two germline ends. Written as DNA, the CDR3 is TGTGCCAGTAGTACGGTTAGCAATCAGCCCCAGCATTTT. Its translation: CASSTVSNQPQHF.

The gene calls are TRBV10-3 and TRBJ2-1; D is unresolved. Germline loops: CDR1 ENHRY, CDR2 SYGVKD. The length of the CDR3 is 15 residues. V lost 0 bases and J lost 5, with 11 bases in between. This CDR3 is CAISESPTGNNEQFF. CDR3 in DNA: TGTGCCATCAGTGAGTCGCCTACCGGAAACAATGAGCAGTTCTTC.

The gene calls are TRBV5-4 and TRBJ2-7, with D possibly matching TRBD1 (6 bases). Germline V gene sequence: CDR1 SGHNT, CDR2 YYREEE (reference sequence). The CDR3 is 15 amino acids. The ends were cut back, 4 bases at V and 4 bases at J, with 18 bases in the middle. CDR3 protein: CASSAQGQARYEQYF. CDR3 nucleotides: TGTGCCAGCAGCGCACAGGGCCAAGCTCGATACGAGCAGTACTTC.

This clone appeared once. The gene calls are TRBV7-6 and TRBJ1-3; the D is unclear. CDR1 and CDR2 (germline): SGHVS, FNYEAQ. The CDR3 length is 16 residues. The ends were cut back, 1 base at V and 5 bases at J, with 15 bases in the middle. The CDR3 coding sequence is TGTGCCAGCAGCTTAGATGGGTTGCCGACAAGAAACACCATATATTTT. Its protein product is CASSLDGLPTRNTIYF. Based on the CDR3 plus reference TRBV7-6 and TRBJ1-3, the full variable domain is GAGVSQSPRYKVTKRGQDVALRCDPISGHVSLYWYRQALGQGPEFLTYFNYEAQQDKSGLPNDRFSAERPEGSISTLTIQRTEQRDSAMYRCASSLDGLPTRNTIYFGEGSWLTVV.

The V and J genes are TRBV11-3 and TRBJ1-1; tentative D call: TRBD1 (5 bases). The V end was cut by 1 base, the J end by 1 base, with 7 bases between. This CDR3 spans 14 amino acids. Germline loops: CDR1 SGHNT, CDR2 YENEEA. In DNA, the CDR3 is TGTGCCAGCAGCTTAGCCGGGACGAACACTGAAGCTTTCTTT. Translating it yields CASSLAGTNTEAFF.